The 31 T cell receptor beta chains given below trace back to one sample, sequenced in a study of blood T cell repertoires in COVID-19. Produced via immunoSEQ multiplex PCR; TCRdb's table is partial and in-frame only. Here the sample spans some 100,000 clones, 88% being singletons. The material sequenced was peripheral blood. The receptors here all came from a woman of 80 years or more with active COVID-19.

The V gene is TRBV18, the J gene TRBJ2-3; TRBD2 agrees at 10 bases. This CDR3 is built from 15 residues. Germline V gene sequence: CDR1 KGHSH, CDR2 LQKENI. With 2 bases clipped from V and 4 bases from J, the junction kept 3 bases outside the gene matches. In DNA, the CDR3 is TGTGCCAGCTCACCAGGACTAGCGGAGGCAGATACGCAGTATTTT. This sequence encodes CASSPGLAEADTQYF.

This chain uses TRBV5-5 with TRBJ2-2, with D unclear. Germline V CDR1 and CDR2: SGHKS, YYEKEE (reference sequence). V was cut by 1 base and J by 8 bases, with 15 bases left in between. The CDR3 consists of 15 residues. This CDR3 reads CASSLWWAITGELFF. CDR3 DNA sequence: TGTGCCAGCAGCTTGTGGTGGGCCATAACGGGGGAGCTGTTTTTT.

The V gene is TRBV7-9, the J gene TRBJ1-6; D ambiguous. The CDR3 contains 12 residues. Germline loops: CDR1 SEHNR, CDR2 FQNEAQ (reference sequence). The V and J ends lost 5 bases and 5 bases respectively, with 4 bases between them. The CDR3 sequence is CASSQDNSPLHF. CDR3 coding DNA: TGTGCCAGCAGCCAGGATAATTCACCCCTCCACTTT.

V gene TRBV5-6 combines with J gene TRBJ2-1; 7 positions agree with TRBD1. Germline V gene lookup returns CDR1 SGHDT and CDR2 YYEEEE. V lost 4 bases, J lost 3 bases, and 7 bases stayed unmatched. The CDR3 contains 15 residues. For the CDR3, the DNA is TGTGCCAGCAGCCCCTCCGGGACAGACTACAATGAGCAGTTCTTC. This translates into CASSPSGTDYNEQFF.

The CDR3 region has the DNA TGTGCCAGCAATAGTCAGGGGGTTGCAACTAATGAAAAACTGTTTTTT. Translation: CASNSQGVATNEKLFF. This chain uses TRBV28 with TRBJ1-4, with 7 positions matching TRBD1. CDR1 and CDR2 from the germline V gene are MDHEN and SYDVKM. J lost 0 bases, V lost 7 bases, and 8 bases had no gene match. The CDR3 length is 16 residues.

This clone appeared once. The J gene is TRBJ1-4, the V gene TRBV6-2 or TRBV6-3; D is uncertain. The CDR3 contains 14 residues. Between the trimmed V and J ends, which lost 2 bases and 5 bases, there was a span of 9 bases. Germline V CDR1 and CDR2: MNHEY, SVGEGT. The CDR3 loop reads CASSYPAENEKLFF. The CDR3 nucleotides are TGTGCCAGCAGTTACCCAGCGGAAAATGAAAAACTGTTTTTT.

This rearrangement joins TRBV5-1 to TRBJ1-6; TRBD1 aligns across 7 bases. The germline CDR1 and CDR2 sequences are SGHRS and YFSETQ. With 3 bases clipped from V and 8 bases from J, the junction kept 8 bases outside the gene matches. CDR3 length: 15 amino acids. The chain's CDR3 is CASSSLDRNHSPLHF. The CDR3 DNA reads TGCGCCAGCAGCTCATTGGACAGGAACCATTCACCCCTCCACTTT.

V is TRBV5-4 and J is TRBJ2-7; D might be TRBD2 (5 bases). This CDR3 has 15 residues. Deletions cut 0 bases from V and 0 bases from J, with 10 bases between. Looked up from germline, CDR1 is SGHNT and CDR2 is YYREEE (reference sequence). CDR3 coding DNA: TGTGCCAGCAGCTTGGGAGGCGGGTCCTCCTACGAGCAGTACTTC. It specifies CASSLGGGSSYEQYF.

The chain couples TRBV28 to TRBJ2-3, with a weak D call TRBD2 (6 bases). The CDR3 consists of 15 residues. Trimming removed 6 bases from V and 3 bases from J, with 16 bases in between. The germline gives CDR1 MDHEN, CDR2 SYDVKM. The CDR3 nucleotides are TGTGCCAGCAGCCCCGGGACTTTGGGGACAGATACGCAGTATTTT. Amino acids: CASSPGTLGTDTQYF.

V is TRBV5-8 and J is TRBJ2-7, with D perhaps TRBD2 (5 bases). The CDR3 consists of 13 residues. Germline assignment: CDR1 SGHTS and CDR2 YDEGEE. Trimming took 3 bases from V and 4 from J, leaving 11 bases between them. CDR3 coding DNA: TGTGCCAGCAGCTATTCGCCGGGATACGAGCAGTACTTC. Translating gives CASSYSPGYEQYF.

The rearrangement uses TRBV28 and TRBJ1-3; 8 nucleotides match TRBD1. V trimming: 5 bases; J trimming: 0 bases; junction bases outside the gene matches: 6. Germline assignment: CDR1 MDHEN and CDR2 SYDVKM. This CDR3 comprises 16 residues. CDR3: CASSPWTGYSGNTIYF. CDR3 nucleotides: TGTGCCAGCAGTCCTTGGACAGGGTACTCTGGAAACACCATATATTTT.

Here the CDR3 reads CASSNRPKLIWTNYSGANVLTF. The CDR3 coding sequence is TGTGCCAGTAGCAACCGTCCCAAATTGATCTGGACAAATTACTCTGGGGCCAACGTCCTGACTTTC. The rearrangement links TRBV19 to TRBJ2-6, with TRBD1 as a possible D gene (5 bases). The germline V gene has CDR1 LNHDA and CDR2 SQIVND (reference sequence). The CDR3 extends over 22 amino acids. With 6 bases removed from V and 0 bases from J, the gap between germline ends came to 30 bases. Combining the CDR3 with reference TRBV19 and TRBJ2-6 gives the whole variable domain DGGITQSPKYLFRKEGQNVTLSCEQNLNHDAMYWYRQDPGQGLRLIYYSQIVNDFQKGDIAEGYSVSREKKESFPLTVTSAQKNPTAFYLCASSNRPKLIWTNYSGANVLTFGAGSRLTVL.

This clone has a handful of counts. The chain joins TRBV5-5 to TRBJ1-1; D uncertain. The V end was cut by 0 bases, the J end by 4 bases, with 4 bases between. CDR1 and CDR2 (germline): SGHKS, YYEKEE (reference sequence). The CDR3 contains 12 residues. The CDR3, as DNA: TGTGCCAGCAGCTTGGGGGCCACTGAAGCTTTCTTT. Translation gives CASSLGATEAFF.

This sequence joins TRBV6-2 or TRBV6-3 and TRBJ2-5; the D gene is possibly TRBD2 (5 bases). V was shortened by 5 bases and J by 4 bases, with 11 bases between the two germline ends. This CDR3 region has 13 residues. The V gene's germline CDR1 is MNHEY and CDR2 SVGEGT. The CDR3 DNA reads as TGTGCCAGCAGTCGGACTGGACGAGAGACCCAGTACTTC. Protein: CASSRTGRETQYF.

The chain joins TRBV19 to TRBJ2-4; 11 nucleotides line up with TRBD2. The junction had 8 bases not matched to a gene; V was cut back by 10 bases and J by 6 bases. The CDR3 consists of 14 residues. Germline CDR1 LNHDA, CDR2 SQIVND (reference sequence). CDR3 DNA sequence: TGTGCCACCATAGCGGGAGGGCCGGGAAACATTCAGTACTTC. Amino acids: CATIAGGPGNIQYF.

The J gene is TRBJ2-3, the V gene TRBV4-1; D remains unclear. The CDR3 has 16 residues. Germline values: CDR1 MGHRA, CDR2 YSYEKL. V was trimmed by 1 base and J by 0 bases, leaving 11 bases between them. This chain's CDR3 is CASSQGRLGSTDTQYF. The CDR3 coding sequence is TGCGCCAGCAGCCAAGGACGGCTAGGAAGCACAGATACGCAGTATTTT.

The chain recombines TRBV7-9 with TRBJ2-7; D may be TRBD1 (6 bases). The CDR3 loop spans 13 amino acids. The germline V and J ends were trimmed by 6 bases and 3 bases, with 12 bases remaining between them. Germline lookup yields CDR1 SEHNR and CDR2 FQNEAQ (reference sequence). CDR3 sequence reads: CASRGTGNYEQYF. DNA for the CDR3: TGTGCCAGCAGAGGAACAGGGAACTACGAGCAGTACTTC.

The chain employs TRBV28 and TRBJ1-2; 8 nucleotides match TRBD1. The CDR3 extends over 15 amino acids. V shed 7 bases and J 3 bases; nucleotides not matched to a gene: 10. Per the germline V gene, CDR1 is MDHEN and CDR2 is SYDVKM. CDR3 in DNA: TGTGCCAGCATAACCTCGGGACAGGCTTACTATGGCTACACCTTC. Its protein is CASITSGQAYYGYTF.

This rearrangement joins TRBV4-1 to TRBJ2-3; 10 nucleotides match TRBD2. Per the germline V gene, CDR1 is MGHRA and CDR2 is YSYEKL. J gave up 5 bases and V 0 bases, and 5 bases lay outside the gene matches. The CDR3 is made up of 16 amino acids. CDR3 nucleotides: TGCGCCAGCAGCCAAGATCTGGGGACTAGCGTAGATACGCAGTATTTT. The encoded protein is CASSQDLGTSVDTQYF.

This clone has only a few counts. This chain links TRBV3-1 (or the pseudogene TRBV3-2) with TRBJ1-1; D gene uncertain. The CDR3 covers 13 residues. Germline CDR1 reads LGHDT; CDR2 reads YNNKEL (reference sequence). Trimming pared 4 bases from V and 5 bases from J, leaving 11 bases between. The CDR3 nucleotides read TGTGCCAGCAGCCCCTGGGAGGTTACTGAAGCTTTCTTT. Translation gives CASSPWEVTEAFF.

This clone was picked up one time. The CDR3 spells CSASGINEQFF. In DNA form, the CDR3 reads TGCAGTGCTAGCGGGATTAATGAGCAGTTCTTC. This sequence joins TRBV20-1 and TRBJ2-1; D perhaps matches TRBD2 (5 bases). The CDR3 sequence is 11 residues long. V lost 3 bases and J 7 bases, leaving 7 bases between the germline ends. CDR1 DFQATT and CDR2 SNEGSKA come from the germline V gene (reference sequence).

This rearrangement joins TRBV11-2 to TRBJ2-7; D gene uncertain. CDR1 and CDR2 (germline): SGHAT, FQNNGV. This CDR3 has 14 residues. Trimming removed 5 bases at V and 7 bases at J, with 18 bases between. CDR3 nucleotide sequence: TGTGCCAGCAGCCCCCGGGTCCTTATGATGGAGCAGTACTTC. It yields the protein CASSPRVLMMEQYF.

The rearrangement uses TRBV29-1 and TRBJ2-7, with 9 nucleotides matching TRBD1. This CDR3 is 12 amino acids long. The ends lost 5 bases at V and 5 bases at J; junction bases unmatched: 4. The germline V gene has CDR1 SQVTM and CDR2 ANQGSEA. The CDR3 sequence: CSVTRDRDEQYF. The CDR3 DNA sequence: TGCAGCGTTACCCGGGACAGGGACGAGCAGTACTTC.

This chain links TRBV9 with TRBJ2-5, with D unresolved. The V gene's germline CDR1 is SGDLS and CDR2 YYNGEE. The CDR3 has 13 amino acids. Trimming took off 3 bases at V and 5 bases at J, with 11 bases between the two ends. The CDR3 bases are TGTGCCAGCAGCGCTGTTTCCGGGGAGACCCAGTACTTC. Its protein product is CASSAVSGETQYF.

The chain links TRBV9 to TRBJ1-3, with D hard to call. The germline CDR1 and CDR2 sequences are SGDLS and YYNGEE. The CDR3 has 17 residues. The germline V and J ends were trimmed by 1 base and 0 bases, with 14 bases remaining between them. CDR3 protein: CASSVLPGVSSGNTIYF. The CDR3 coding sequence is TGTGCCAGCAGCGTACTACCAGGTGTGAGCTCTGGAAACACCATATATTTT.

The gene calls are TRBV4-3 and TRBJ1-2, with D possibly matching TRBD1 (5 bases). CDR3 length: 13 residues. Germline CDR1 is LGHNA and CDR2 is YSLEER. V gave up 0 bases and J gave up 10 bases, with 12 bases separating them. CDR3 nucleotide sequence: TGCGCCAGCAGCCAAGATAGGGGTTTTGCCTACACCTTC. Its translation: CASSQDRGFAYTF.

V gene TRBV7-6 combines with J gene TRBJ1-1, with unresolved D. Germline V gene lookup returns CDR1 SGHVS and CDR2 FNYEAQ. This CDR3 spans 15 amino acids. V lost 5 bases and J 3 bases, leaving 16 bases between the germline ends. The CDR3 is CASSENIQRDTEAFF. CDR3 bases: TGTGCCAGCAGCGAAAATATCCAGAGGGACACTGAAGCTTTCTTT.

The CDR3 sequence is CATSRSSLAGAYEQYF. In DNA form, the CDR3 reads TGTGCCACCAGCAGGTCCTCACTAGCGGGAGCGTACGAGCAGTACTTC. The chain links TRBV15 to TRBJ2-7; 11 bases agree with TRBD2. CDR3 length equals 16 residues. Trimming took 3 bases from V and 4 from J; bases not matched to a gene: 8. CDR1 is LNHNV, CDR2 YYDKDF, per germline (reference sequence).

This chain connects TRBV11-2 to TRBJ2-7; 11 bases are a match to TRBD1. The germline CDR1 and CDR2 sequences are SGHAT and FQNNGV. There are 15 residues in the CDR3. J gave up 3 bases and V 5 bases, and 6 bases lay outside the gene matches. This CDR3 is CASSPAGTGGYEQYF. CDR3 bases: TGTGCCAGCAGCCCCGCCGGGACAGGGGGCTACGAGCAGTACTTC. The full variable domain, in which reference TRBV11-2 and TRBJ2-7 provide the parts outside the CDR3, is EAGVAQSPRYKIIEKRQSVAFWCNPISGHATLYWYQQILGQGPKLLIQFQNNGVVDDSQLPKDRFSAERLKGVDSTLKIQPAKLEDSAVYLCASSPAGTGGYEQYFGPGTRLTVT.

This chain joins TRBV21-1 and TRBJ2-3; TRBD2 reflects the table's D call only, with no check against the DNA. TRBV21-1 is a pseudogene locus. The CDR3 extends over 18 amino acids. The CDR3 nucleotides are TGTGCCACAAAAACTAGCGGGAGGGCCGAGGGGAGCACAGATACGCAGTATTTT. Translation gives CATKTSGRAEGSTDTQYF.

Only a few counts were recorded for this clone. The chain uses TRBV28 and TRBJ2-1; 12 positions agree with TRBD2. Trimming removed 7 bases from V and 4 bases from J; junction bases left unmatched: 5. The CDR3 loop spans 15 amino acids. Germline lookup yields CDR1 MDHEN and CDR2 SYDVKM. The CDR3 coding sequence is TGTGCCAGCAACATACTAGCGGGAGGATACAATGAGCAGTTCTTC. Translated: CASNILAGGYNEQFF. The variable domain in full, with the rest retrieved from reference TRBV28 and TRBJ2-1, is DVKVTQSSRYLVKRTGEKVFLECVQDMDHENMFWYRQDPGLGLRLIYFSYDVKMKEKGDIPEGYSVSREKKERFSLILESASTNQTSMYLCASNILAGGYNEQFFGPGTRLTVL.